The clone carrying this T cell receptor beta chain occurred a few times. Antigen specificity is unknown. The data belong to a study of beta chain features in type 1 diabetes. Findings and caveats of the study: In every one of the four CD4+ subsets, TCRB CDR3s were moderately but significantly shorter in Type 1 diabetes patients.

Expressed TCRB transcripts were sequenced because the isolated RNA had all been reverse transcribed beforehand. Data came from immunoSEQ multiplex PCR; TCRdb stores just in-frame clones and leaves some out. The profile covers about 620,000 clones, with less than 20% appearing a single time and about 0.093% taken by the ten largest. The CDR3 loop spans 15 amino acids. Germline CDR1 reads SNHLY; CDR2 reads FYNNEI. Trimming at V came to 5 bases and at J to 5 bases, leaving 6 bases not matched to a gene. This chain uses TRBV2 with TRBJ1-5; TRBD1 agrees at 10 bases. The clonotype originates from a man aged 18 to 29 in good health. The sequenced sample consisted of naive CD4+ T cells from blood. CDR3 DNA: TGTGCCAGCAGTAAAGGGACAGGGGCCTATCAGCCCCAGCATTTT. The encoded protein is CASSKGTGAYQPQHF.